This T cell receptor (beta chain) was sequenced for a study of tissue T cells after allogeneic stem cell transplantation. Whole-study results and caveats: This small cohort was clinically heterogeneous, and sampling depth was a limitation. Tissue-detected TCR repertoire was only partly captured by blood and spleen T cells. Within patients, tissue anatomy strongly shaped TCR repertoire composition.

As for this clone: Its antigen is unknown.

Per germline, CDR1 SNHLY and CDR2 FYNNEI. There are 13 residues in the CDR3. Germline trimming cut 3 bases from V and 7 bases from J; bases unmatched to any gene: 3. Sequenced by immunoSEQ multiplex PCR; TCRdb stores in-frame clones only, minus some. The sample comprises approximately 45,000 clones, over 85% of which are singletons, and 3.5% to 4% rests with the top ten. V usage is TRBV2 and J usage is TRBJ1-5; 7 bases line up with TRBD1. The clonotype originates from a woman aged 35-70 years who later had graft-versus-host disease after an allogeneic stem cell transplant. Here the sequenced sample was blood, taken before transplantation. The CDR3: CASSDRGRQPQHF. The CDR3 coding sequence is TGTGCCAGCAGTGATAGGGGGCGGCAGCCCCAGCATTTT. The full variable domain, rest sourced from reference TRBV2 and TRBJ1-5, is EPEVTQTPSHQVTQMGQEVILRCVPISNHLYFYWYRQILGQKVEFLVSFYNNEISEKSEIFDDQFSVERPDGSNFTLKIRSTKLEDSAMYFCASSDRGRQPQHFGDGTRLSIL.